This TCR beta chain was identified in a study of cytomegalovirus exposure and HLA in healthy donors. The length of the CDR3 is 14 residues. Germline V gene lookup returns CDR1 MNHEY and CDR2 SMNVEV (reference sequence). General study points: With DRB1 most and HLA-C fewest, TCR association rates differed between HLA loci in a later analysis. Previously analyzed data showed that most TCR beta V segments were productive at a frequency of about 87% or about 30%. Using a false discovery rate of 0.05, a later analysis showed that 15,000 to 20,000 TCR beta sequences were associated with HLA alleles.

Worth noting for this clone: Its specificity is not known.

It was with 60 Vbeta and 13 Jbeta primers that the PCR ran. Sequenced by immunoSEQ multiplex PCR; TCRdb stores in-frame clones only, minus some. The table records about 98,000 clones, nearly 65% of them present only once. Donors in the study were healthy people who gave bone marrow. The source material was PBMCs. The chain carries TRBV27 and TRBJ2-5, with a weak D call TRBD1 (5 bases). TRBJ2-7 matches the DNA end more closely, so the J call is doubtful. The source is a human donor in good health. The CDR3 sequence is CASSLGQYPYEQYF. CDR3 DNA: TGTGCCAGCAGTTTGGGGCAGTATCCCTACGAGCAGTACTTC.